Listed below are T cell receptor beta chains from one sample, sequenced in a study of Ad26.COV2.S vaccination and SARS-CoV-2 variants. Only in-frame clones appear in the TCRdb table, and some are missing; sequencing was by immunoSEQ multiplex PCR. The table shows about 680,000 clones, with roughly 90% occurring only once. The sequences come from peripheral blood, collected in a trial of Ad26.COV2.S vaccine versus placebo. Receptor source: a person between 18 and 59 years old who received the Ad26.COV2.S COVID-19 vaccine or a placebo. Each CDR3 is given with its conserved first and last residue. The order of the fields is J gene, clone size, D gene, V gene, CDR3 protein, CDR3 DNA. The D gene is left open where the match is weak. Clone size, where shown, is once, few, many, or a class for clones that have expanded.

J: TRBJ2-1; size: NA; D: NA; V: TRBV5-1; CDR3: CASSSDPGLNNEQFF; DNA: TGCGCCAGCAGCTCGGACCCGGGACTTAACAATGAGCAGTTCTTC
J: TRBJ1-1; size: NA; D: NA; V: TRBV6-6; CDR3: CASSSRLGLNTEAFF; DNA: TGTGCCAGCAGTTCCAGACTCGGGTTGAACACTGAAGCTTTCTTT
J: TRBJ2-5; size: NA; D: NA; V: TRBV6-6; CDR3: CASSFEETQYF; DNA: TGTGCCAGCAGTTTCGAGGAGACCCAGTACTTC
J: TRBJ2-5; size: NA; D: NA; V: TRBV27; CDR3: CASSLVGHQETQYF; DNA: TGTGCCAGCAGTTTGGTCGGGCACCAAGAGACCCAGTACTTC
J: TRBJ2-3; size: NA; D: TRBD2; V: TRBV5-6; CDR3: CASSWGLEITDTQYF; DNA: TGTGCCAGCAGCTGGGGACTAGAAATCACAGATACGCAGTATTTT
J: TRBJ2-7; size: NA; D: NA; V: TRBV3-1/TRBV3-2; CDR3: CASSQRNIQGYEQYF; DNA: TGTGCCAGCAGCCAAAGAAATATACAGGGTTACGAGCAGTACTTC
J: TRBJ1-5; size: few; D: NA; V: TRBV19; CDR3: CASSIVSGTLNQPQHF; DNA: TGTGCCAGTAGTATAGTTAGCGGGACACTTAATCAGCCCCAGCATTTT
J: TRBJ2-2; size: NA; D: NA; V: TRBV19; CDR3: CASSIQGTGELFF; DNA: TGTGCCAGTAGTATACAGGGTACCGGGGAGCTGTTTTTT
J: TRBJ2-7; size: NA; D: NA; V: TRBV12-5; CDR3: CASGFGSPYEQYF; DNA: TGTGCTAGTGGTTTCGGGTCCCCCTACGAGCAGTACTTC
J: TRBJ2-1; size: NA; D: TRBD2; V: TRBV14; CDR3: CASSQSSGYNEQFF; DNA: TGTGCCAGCAGCCAGTCTAGCGGCTACAATGAGCAGTTCTTC